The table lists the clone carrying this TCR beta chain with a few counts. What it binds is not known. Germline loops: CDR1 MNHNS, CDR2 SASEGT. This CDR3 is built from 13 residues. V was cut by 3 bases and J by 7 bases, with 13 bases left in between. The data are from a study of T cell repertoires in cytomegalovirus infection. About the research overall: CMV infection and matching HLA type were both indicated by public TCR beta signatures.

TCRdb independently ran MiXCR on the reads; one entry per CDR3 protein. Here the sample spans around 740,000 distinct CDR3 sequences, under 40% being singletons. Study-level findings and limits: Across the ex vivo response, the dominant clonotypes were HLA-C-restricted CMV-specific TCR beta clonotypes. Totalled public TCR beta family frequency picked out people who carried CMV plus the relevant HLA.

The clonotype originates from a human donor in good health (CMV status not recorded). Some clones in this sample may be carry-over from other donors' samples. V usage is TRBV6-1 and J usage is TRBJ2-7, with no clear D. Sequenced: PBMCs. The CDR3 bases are TGTGCCAGCAGTGAGGGGAATTTGAGGGAGCAGTACTTC. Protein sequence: CASSEGNLREQYF.